The T cell receptor beta chain described here comes from a study of long-term antiretroviral therapy in people with HIV. The CDR3 has 16 amino acids. The junction had 11 bases not matched to a gene; V was cut back by 5 bases and J by 3 bases. Germline V gene lookup returns CDR1 LNHDA and CDR2 SQIVND (reference sequence). The assay, immunoSEQ v3.0, was run at survey level. Some clones are missing from TCRdb's copy, which holds only in-frame ones; the method was immunoSEQ multiplex PCR. The sample has around 24,000 clones, more than 75% seen once; the top ten hold approximately 4.8%. The sequencing used unsorted PBMCs, collected 0.5 years after starting antiretroviral therapy. The chain joins TRBV19 to TRBJ1-2; TRBD1 matches 8 bases. This clonotype originated in a woman in her thirties or forties with HIV. The CDR3 sequence: CASSARQGSVYYGYTF. The CDR3 DNA reads TGTGCCAGTAGTGCCCGACAGGGGTCGGTCTACTATGGCTACACCTTC.